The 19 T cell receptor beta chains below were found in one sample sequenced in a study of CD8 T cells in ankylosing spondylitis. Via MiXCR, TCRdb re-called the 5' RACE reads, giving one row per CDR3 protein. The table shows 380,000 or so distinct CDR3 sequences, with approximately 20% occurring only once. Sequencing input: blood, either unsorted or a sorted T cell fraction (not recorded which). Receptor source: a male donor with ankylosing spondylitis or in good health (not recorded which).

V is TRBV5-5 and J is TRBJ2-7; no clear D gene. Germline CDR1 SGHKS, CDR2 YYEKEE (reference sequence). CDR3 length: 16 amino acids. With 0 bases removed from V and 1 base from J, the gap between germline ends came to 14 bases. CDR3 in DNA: TGTGCCAGCAGCTTGGGTCCGGTGACACTGTCCTACGAGCAGTACTTC. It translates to CASSLGPVTLSYEQYF.

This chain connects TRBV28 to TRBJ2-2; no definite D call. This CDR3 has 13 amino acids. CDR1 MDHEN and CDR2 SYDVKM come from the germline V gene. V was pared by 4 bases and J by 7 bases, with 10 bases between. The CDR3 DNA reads TGTGCCAGCAGTTCCCTTCCCCGCGGGGAGCTGTTTTTT. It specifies CASSSLPRGELFF. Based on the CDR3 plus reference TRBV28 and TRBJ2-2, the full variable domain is DVKVTQSSRYLVKRTGEKVFLECVQDMDHENMFWYRQDPGLGLRLIYFSYDVKMKEKGDIPEGYSVSREKKERFSLILESASTNQTSMYLCASSSLPRGELFFGEGSRLTVL.

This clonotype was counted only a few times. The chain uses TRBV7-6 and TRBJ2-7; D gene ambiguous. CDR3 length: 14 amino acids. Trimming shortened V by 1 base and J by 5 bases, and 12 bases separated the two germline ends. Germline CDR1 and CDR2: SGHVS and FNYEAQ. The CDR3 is CASSLGVNTDEQYF. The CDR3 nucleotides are TGTGCCAGCAGCTTAGGAGTAAACACGGACGAGCAGTACTTC. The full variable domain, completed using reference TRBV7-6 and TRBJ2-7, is GAGVSQSPRYKVTKRGQDVALRCDPISGHVSLYWYRQALGQGPEFLTYFNYEAQQDKSGLPNDRFSAERPEGSISTLTIQRTEQRDSAMYRCASSLGVNTDEQYFGPGTRLTVT.

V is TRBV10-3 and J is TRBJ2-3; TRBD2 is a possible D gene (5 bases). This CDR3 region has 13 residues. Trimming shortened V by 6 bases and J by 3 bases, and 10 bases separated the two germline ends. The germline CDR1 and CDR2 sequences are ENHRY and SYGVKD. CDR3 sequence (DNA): TGTGCCATCAGCAGGACTGGAACAGATACGCAGTATTTT. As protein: CAISRTGTDTQYF.

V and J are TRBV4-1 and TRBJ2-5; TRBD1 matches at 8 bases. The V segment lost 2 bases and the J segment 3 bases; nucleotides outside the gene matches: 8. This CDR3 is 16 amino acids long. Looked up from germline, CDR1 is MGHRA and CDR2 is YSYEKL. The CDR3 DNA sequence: TGCGCCAGCAGCCAATCTGGACAGGGCTGGGAAGAGACCCAGTACTTC. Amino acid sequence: CASSQSGQGWEETQYF.

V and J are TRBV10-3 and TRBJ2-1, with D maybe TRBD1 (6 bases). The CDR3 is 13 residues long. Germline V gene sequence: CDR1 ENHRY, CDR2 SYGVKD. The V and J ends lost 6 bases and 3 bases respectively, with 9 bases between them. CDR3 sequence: CAIRADSYNEQFF. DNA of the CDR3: TGTGCCATCAGGGCGGACAGCTACAATGAGCAGTTCTTC.

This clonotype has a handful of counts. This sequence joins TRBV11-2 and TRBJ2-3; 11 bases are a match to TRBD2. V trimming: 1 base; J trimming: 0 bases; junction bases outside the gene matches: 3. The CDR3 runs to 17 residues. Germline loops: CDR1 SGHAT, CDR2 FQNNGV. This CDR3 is CASSLASGGSSTDTQYF. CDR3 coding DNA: TGTGCCAGCAGCTTAGCTAGCGGGGGGTCTAGCACAGATACGCAGTATTTT.

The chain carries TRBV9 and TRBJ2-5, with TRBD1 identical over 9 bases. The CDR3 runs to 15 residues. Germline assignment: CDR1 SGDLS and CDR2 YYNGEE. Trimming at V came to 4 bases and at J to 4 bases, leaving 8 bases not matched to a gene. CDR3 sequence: CASSLNRGQRETQYF. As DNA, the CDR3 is TGTGCCAGCAGCCTTAACAGGGGGCAACGAGAGACCCAGTACTTC.

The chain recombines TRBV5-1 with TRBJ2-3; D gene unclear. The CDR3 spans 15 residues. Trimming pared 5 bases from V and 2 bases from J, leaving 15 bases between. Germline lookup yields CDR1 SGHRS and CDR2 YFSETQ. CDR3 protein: CASRWASANTDTQYF. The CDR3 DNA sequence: TGCGCCAGCAGATGGGCCTCCGCAAACACAGATACGCAGTATTTT.

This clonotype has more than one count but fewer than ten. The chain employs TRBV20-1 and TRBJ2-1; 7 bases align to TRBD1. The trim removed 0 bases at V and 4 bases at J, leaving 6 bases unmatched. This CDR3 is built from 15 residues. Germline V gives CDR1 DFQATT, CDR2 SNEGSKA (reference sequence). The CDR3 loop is CSARETGTVYNEQFF. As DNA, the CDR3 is TGCAGTGCTAGAGAAACCGGGACAGTATACAATGAGCAGTTCTTC.

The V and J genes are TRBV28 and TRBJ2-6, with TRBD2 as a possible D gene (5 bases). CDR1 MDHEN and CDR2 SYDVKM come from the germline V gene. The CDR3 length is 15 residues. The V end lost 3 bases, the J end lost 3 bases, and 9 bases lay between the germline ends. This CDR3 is CASSLERFGANVLTF. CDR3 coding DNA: TGTGCCAGCAGTTTGGAGCGGTTTGGGGCCAACGTCCTGACTTTC.

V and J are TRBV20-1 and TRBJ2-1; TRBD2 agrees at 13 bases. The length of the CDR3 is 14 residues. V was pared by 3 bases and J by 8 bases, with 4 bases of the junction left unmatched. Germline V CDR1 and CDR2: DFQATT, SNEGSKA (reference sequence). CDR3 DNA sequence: TGCAGTGCTAGGGGACTAGCGGGGTGGGATGAGCAGTTCTTC. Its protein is CSARGLAGWDEQFF.

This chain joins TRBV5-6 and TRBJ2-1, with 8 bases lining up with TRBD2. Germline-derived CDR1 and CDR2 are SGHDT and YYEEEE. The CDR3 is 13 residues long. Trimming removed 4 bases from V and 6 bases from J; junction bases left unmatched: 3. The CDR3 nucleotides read TGTGCCAGCAGCCGACGGGAGGGCAATGAGCAGTTCTTC. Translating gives CASSRREGNEQFF.

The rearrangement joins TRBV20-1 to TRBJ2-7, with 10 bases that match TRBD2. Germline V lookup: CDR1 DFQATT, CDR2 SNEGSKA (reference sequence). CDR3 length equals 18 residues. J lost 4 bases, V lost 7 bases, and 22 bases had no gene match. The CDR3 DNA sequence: TGCAGTGTTGTCCCTGGGGGCTGGACTAGCGGCCCCCCTTACGAGCAGTACTTC. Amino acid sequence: CSVVPGGWTSGPPYEQYF.

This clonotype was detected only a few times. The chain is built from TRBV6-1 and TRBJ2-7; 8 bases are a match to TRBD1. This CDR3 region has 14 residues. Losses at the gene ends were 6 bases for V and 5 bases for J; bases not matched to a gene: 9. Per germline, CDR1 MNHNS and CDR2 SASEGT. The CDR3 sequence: CASRDGQGVNEQYF. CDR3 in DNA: TGTGCCAGCAGAGACGGACAGGGAGTCAACGAGCAGTACTTC.

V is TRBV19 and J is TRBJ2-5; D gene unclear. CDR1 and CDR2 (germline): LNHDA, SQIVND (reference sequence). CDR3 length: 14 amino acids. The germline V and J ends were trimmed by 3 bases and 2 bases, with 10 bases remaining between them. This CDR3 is CASSIDTGQETQYF. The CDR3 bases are TGTGCCAGTAGTATTGATACCGGACAAGAGACCCAGTACTTC.

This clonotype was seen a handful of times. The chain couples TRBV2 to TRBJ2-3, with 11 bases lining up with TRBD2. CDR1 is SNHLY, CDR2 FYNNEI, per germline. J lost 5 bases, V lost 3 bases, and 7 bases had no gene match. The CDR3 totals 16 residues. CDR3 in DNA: TGTGCCAGCAGTGATGACACACTAGCGGGGGAAGATACGCAGTATTTT. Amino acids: CASSDDTLAGEDTQYF.

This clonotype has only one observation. CDR3 DNA: TGTGCCAGCAGCCCCAGGCGGCCGGGACTAGCGGGGAACACCGGGGAGCTGTTTTTT. Encoded protein: CASSPRRPGLAGNTGELFF. The rearrangement joins TRBV3-1 to TRBJ2-2; 12 positions agree with TRBD2. Unmatched junction bases numbered 10, after V lost 4 bases and J lost 1 base. CDR3 length equals 19 residues. The germline V gene has CDR1 LGHDT and CDR2 YNNKEL (reference sequence).

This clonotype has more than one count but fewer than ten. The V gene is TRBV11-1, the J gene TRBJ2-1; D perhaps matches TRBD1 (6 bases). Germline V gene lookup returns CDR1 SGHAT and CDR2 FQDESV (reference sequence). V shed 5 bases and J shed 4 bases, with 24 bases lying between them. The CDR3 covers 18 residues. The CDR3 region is CASSPGGTTGKGYNEQFF. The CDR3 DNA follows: TGTGCCAGCAGCCCAGGTGGTACCACAGGGAAAGGGTACAATGAGCAGTTCTTC.